Detailed here is one T cell receptor (beta chain). The data were taken from a study of blood T cell repertoires in COVID-19. The junction had 5 bases not matched to a gene; V was cut back by 4 bases and J by 3 bases. Per germline, CDR1 SGHRS and CDR2 YFSETQ. There are 15 residues in the CDR3. Measured with immunoSEQ multiplex PCR; TCRdb has only the in-frame clones, and not every one. The sample has approximately 210,000 clones, under 90% seen once. What was sequenced was peripheral blood. V gene TRBV5-1 combines with J gene TRBJ2-3; TRBD1 matches at 10 bases. The receptor was isolated from a human donor in a cohort sampled during active COVID-19. The CDR3 bases are TGCGCCAGCAGCCCGGGACAGGGGAGGACAGATACGCAGTATTTT. Translation: CASSPGQGRTDTQYF.